Following are 16 T cell receptor beta chains from one sample sequenced in a study of glioma-infiltrating T cells after dendritic cell vaccination. Repertoires were generated with immunoSEQ multiplex PCR, while TCRdb's copy carries only in-frame clones and drops some. The sample contains about 90,000 clones, roughly 80% of which appear only once. Time point here: after dendritic cell vaccination, including at tumor progression/relapse. Specimen: blood, collected after dendritic cell vaccination. All receptors come from a human donor with glioblastoma.

V usage is TRBV2 and J usage is TRBJ1-1, with D uncertain. V lost 6 bases and J 1 base, leaving 12 bases between the germline ends. This CDR3 region has 14 residues. Germline V lookup: CDR1 SNHLY, CDR2 FYNNEI. In DNA, the CDR3 is TGTGCCAGCAGGAAGACCGACACGAACACTGAAGCTTTCTTT. Its translation is CASRKTDTNTEAFF.

This clone was observed a handful of times. The chain carries TRBV19 and TRBJ2-2; the match to TRBD1 covers 9 bases. Germline V CDR1 and CDR2: LNHDA, SQIVND (reference sequence). The junction had 3 bases not matched to a gene; V was cut back by 6 bases and J by 4 bases. The CDR3 is made up of 14 amino acids. CDR3 residues: CASRGQGITGELFF. CDR3 in DNA: TGTGCCAGTAGGGGACAGGGTATCACCGGGGAGCTGTTTTTT.

This rearrangement joins TRBV2 to TRBJ2-1; 7 positions agree with TRBD2. Trimming at V came to 5 bases and at J to 0 bases, leaving 4 bases not matched to a gene. The CDR3 spans 15 residues. In germline, CDR1 is SNHLY, CDR2 FYNNEI. The CDR3 loop reads CASSSSGTSYNEQFF. In DNA, the CDR3 is TGTGCCAGCAGTTCCAGCGGGACCTCCTACAATGAGCAGTTCTTC.

In this sample, this clone turned up once. The V gene is TRBV5-1, the J gene TRBJ2-7, with D possibly matching TRBD2 (5 bases). The CDR3 sequence is 14 residues long. V lost 2 bases, J lost 7 bases, and 16 bases lay in between. Per the germline V gene, CDR1 is SGHRS and CDR2 is YFSETQ. The CDR3: CASSFTIGSGEQYF. The CDR3, as DNA: TGCGCCAGCAGCTTTACGATTGGGTCGGGGGAGCAGTACTTC. The variable domain in full, with the rest retrieved from reference TRBV5-1 and TRBJ2-7, is KAGVTQTPRYLIKTRGQQVTLSCSPISGHRSVSWYQQTPGQGLQFLFEYFSETQRNKGNFPGRFSGRQFSNSRSEMNVSTLELGDSALYLCASSFTIGSGEQYFGPGTRLTVT.

The gene calls are TRBV7-2 and TRBJ2-3; D may be TRBD2 (7 bases). The germline V gene encodes CDR1 SGHTA and CDR2 FQGNSA. V was trimmed by 0 bases and J by 8 bases, leaving 12 bases between them. This CDR3 spans 14 amino acids. The CDR3 protein is CASSLAGGAGTQYF. Written as DNA, the CDR3 is TGTGCCAGCAGCTTAGCGGGGGGGGCGGGTACGCAGTATTTT.

This clone has more than one count but fewer than ten. This chain joins TRBV7-9 and TRBJ1-2; D remains unclear. From germline, CDR1 is SEHNR and CDR2 FQNEAQ (reference sequence). The CDR3 loop spans 13 amino acids. The V end lost 6 bases, the J end lost 4 bases, and 12 bases lay between the germline ends. The CDR3 region has the DNA TGTGCCAGCAGGGCCGGGGTAGGCTATGGCTACACCTTC. It encodes CASRAGVGYGYTF.

The rearrangement joins TRBV30 to TRBJ2-5; weak D call: TRBD2 (7 bases). The J call is in doubt because the DNA end fits TRBJ2-7 better. Germline loops: CDR1 GTSNPN, CDR2 SVGIG (reference sequence). The CDR3 extends over 14 amino acids. CDR3 loop: CAWRGGGSSYEQYF. In nucleotides, the CDR3 is TGTGCCTGGAGAGGGGGGGGGAGCTCCTACGAGCAGTACTTC.

The genes are TRBV2 and TRBJ1-4; tentatively, D is TRBD1 (5 bases). Between the trimmed V and J ends, which lost 7 bases and 4 bases, there was a span of 10 bases. Germline V gene data show CDR1 as SNHLY and CDR2 as FYNNEI. This CDR3 has 13 residues. Here the CDR3 DNA reads TGTGCCAGCAAGCGGGACCGTAATGAAAAACTGTTTTTT. This sequence encodes CASKRDRNEKLFF.

This chain connects TRBV15 to TRBJ1-1; TRBD1 matches at 8 bases. Germline CDR1 reads LNHNV; CDR2 reads YYDKDF (reference sequence). CDR3 size: 13 residues. Trimming removed 3 bases from V and 6 bases from J; junction bases left unmatched: 3. The CDR3 DNA reads TGTGCCACCAGCAGGCAGGGGGCACCTGAAGCTTTCTTT. It translates to CATSRQGAPEAFF.

The chain recombines TRBV5-6 with TRBJ1-2; D is perhaps TRBD1 (6 bases). The germline CDR1 and CDR2 sequences are SGHDT and YYEEEE. The CDR3 covers 15 residues. The V gene lost 4 bases and the J gene lost 10 bases, with 23 bases spanning the gap. In DNA, the CDR3 is TGTGCCAGCAGCCCCTGGGCGGGTACAAGGACAGACTACACCTTC. Its protein is CASSPWAGTRTDYTF.

The V and J genes are TRBV7-8 and TRBJ1-1; TRBD1 matches at 11 bases. CDR3 length: 15 amino acids. V gave up 2 bases and J gave up 3 bases; unmatched junction bases: 2. The germline V gene encodes CDR1 SGHVS and CDR2 FQNEAQ. In nucleotides, the CDR3 is TGTGCCAGCAGCTTAAGGACAGGGGGCCACACTGAAGCTTTCTTT. Translating it yields CASSLRTGGHTEAFF.

The chain recombines TRBV6-4 with TRBJ2-3, with 9 positions matching TRBD2. Germline assignment: CDR1 MRHNA and CDR2 SNTAGT. CDR3 length equals 15 residues. The V and J ends lost 2 bases and 5 bases, in that order; junction bases with no gene match: 5. In DNA form, the CDR3 reads TGTGCCAGCAGTGACACTGCGGGGGGGCTAGATACGCAGTATTTT. Residues: CASSDTAGGLDTQYF.

J is TRBJ1-2 and V is TRBV5-1; 9 positions agree with TRBD1. Germline V gives CDR1 SGHRS, CDR2 YFSETQ. This CDR3 is built from 16 residues. After removal of 4 bases from V and 3 bases from J, the junction contained 10 bases not matched to a gene. CDR3 nucleotide sequence: TGCGCCAGCAGCCCCCAGGGTGGGGACAGGGACTATGGCTACACCTTC. Its protein product is CASSPQGGDRDYGYTF.

The chain's CDR3 is CATSSRDSQDEQYF. The CDR3 bases are TGTGCCACCAGCAGTCGGGACAGTCAGGACGAGCAGTACTTC. J is TRBJ2-7 and V is TRBV15, with 7 bases identical to TRBD1. Germline CDR1 and CDR2: LNHNV and YYDKDF (reference sequence). After removal of 3 bases from V and 5 bases from J, the junction contained 7 bases not matched to a gene. The CDR3 runs 14 residues.

This chain links TRBV2 with TRBJ1-1; D not certain. CDR1 and CDR2 (germline): SNHLY, FYNNEI. CDR3 length equals 13 residues. Trimming removed 2 bases at V and 11 bases at J, with 15 bases between. The CDR3 DNA follows: TGTGCCAGCAGTGAACTTACTGGGAGCGGGGCTTTCTTT. It yields the protein CASSELTGSGAFF.

This clone has only one observation. The chain employs TRBV25-1 and TRBJ2-1; 10 nucleotides line up with TRBD1. In germline, CDR1 is MGHDK, CDR2 SYGVNS. Germline trimming cut 6 bases from V and 3 bases from J; bases unmatched to any gene: 11. CDR3 length: 17 amino acids. In nucleotides, the CDR3 is TGTGCCAGCAGGAGGGGACAGGGGATCTTTGGCTACAATGAGCAGTTCTTC. It specifies CASRRGQGIFGYNEQFF.